This T cell receptor beta chain was profiled in a study of blood T cell repertoires in COVID-19. Study details: COVID-19 samples, acute and convalescent, were from the United States, Italy and Spain. T cells, B-cell-depleted T cells, or PBMCs supplied cDNA or gDNA.

In the study's own analysis: How many nucleated cells were present was estimated from reference gene primer amplification. Assay used: immunoSEQ multiplex PCR; TCRdb lists only in-frame clones, some missing. That table furnishes V, J and clone size, whereas the DNA furnished D and trimming. The repertoire has around 100,000 clones, about four fifths of them found once; the top ten carry 3.5% to 5%. This CDR3 is 13 amino acids long. V lost 6 bases and J 5 bases, leaving 12 bases between the germline ends. Germline V CDR1 and CDR2: MNHNY, SVGAGI (reference sequence). Sequencing was done on a sample of peripheral blood. This TCR came from a human donor in a cohort sampled during active COVID-19. The chain joins TRBV6-6 to TRBJ2-3, with a weak D call TRBD1 (5 bases). CDR3 nucleotides: TGTGCCAGCAGGGGTACAGGAGAAGATACGCAGTATTTT. Translating gives CASRGTGEDTQYF.